This T cell receptor beta chain was profiled in a study of CD8 T cells in Susac syndrome. CDR3 length: 15 residues. Germline V gives CDR1 MNHEY, CDR2 SMNVEV (reference sequence). The V gene end was trimmed by 6 bases and the J gene end by 4 bases; junction bases not matched to a gene: 7. With random hexamers, reverse transcription was performed on about 0.45 to 1 ug of RNA. A multiplex approach, immunoSEQ multiplex PCR, amplified TCR beta CDR3 across 54 Vbeta and 13 Jbeta. TCRdb fed the immunoSEQ multiplex PCR reads into MiXCR, producing one record per CDR3 protein. The top ten hold about 0.25% of the sample, which has approximately 140,000 distinct CDR3 sequences, about 93% seen once. Blood CD8+ and CD4+ T cells underwent high-throughput TCR beta sequencing. TEMRA cells were enriched by FACS, and CD4+ and CD8+ T cells were negatively isolated.

V and J are TRBV27 and TRBJ2-7; TRBD2 aligns across 12 bases. This receptor was obtained from a human donor in good health. Sequenced: CD8+ T cells from PBMCs. The CDR3 reads CASSVGTSGGYEQYF. In DNA form, the CDR3 reads TGTGCCAGCAGCGTGGGCACTAGCGGGGGGTACGAGCAGTACTTC.